Listed here are 11 T cell receptor beta chains from one sample, sequenced in a study of T cell changes during pregnancy in multiple sclerosis. Data came from immunoSEQ multiplex PCR; TCRdb stores just in-frame clones and leaves some out. The sample consists of about 11,000 clones, about 93% of them appearing once. The specimen was CD4+ T cells from peripheral blood mononuclear cells, collected before pregnancy. The receptor set was obtained from a female donor with multiple sclerosis, enrolled in a pregnancy study.

The chain combines TRBV14 with TRBJ2-3; 10 bases align to TRBD2. Trimming took 1 base from V and 5 from J; bases not matched to a gene: 9. This CDR3 has 17 residues. Germline assignment: CDR1 SGHDN and CDR2 FVKESK. CDR3 in amino acids: CASSQVWASGGGDTQYF. Here the CDR3 DNA reads TGTGCCAGCAGCCAAGTTTGGGCTAGCGGGGGAGGAGATACGCAGTATTTT.

For the CDR3, the DNA is TGCGCCAGCAGCTGGAGACAGGGAAATGAAAAACTGTTTTTT. This encodes CASSWRQGNEKLFF. The chain combines TRBV5-1 with TRBJ1-4, with 7 nucleotides matching TRBD1. The CDR3 is made up of 14 amino acids. V shed 3 bases and J 5 bases; nucleotides not matched to a gene: 4. Germline-derived CDR1 and CDR2 are SGHRS and YFSETQ.

The CDR3 nucleotides are TGTGCCATCAGTAAGGGGGGGAATCCTGAAGCTTTCTTT. This codes for CAISKGGNPEAFF. The V and J genes are TRBV10-3 and TRBJ1-1; a weak D match, TRBD1 (6 bases). Germline V gene lookup returns CDR1 ENHRY and CDR2 SYGVKD. The CDR3 has 13 amino acids. V was clipped by 5 bases and J by 6 bases, with 13 bases between them.

This chain uses TRBV5-4 with TRBJ1-3; D not resolved. The CDR3 loop spans 14 amino acids. Trimming took off 1 base at V and 6 bases at J, with 11 bases between the two ends. Germline V CDR1 and CDR2: SGHNT, YYREEE (reference sequence). CDR3 nucleotide sequence: TGTGCCAGCAGCTTGTGGAGGGTTGAAAACACCATATATTTT. This sequence encodes CASSLWRVENTIYF.

CDR3 sequence reads: CASRRTGSGNTIYF. CDR3 nucleotides: TGTGCCAGCAGAAGGACAGGGTCTGGAAACACCATATATTTT. The chain is built from TRBV7-2 and TRBJ1-3, with 8 bases matching TRBD1. With 6 bases clipped from V and 1 base from J, the junction kept 2 bases outside the gene matches. The CDR3 sequence is 14 residues long. Germline assignment: CDR1 SGHTA and CDR2 FQGNSA.

This chain joins TRBV4-1 and TRBJ2-1, with TRBD2 matching 8 bases. J gave up 6 bases and V 1 base, and 5 bases lay outside the gene matches. The CDR3 extends over 15 amino acids. CDR1 MGHRA and CDR2 YSYEKL come from the germline V gene. The CDR3 DNA is TGCGCCAGCAGCCAAGTACTAGCGGAGATCAATGAGCAGTTCTTC. It codes for CASSQVLAEINEQFF.

The genes are TRBV7-2 and TRBJ1-1; D may be TRBD1 (5 bases). Trimming took 5 bases from V and 1 from J, leaving 23 bases between them. The V gene's germline CDR1 is SGHTA and CDR2 FQGNSA. The CDR3 covers 18 residues. The CDR3 region is CASSPTSSGLWGNTEAFF. The CDR3 nucleotides read TGTGCCAGCAGCCCCACCTCGTCAGGGTTGTGGGGGAACACTGAAGCTTTCTTT.

The V call is TRBV5-4, the J call TRBJ1-1; D remains ambiguous. In germline, CDR1 is SGHNT, CDR2 YYREEE (reference sequence). The length of the CDR3 is 13 residues. Trimming took 3 bases from V and 9 from J, leaving 15 bases between them. As DNA, the CDR3 is TGTGCCAGCAGCTCGAAGAAGGGAGGGCAAGCTTTCTTT. Translation gives CASSSKKGGQAFF.

The V and J genes are TRBV9 and TRBJ2-1, with D perhaps TRBD2 (6 bases). Germline V gene lookup returns CDR1 SGDLS and CDR2 YYNGEE. With 4 bases removed from V and 3 bases from J, the gap between germline ends came to 17 bases. This CDR3 comprises 16 residues. This CDR3 reads CASSLRGLGGYNEQFF. CDR3 nucleotide sequence: TGTGCCAGCAGCCTTAGAGGACTCGGGGGCTACAATGAGCAGTTCTTC.

V is TRBV10-1 and J is TRBJ2-4, with D tentatively TRBD2 (5 bases). Germline V CDR1 and CDR2: WNHNN, SYGVQD (reference sequence). V lost 10 bases and J 0 bases, leaving 16 bases between the germline ends. The CDR3 contains 15 residues. CDR3 residues: CATLSGKLAKNIQYF. The CDR3 nucleotides are TGCGCCACCCTCAGCGGAAAGCTAGCCAAAAACATTCAGTACTTC.

This chain joins TRBV7-3 and TRBJ1-4, with 7 bases lining up with TRBD1. V lost 0 bases to trimming and J lost 4 bases; unmatched junction nucleotides: 8. The CDR3 contains 17 residues. Looked up from germline, CDR1 is SGHTA and CDR2 is FQGTGA. DNA for the CDR3: TGTGCCAGCAGCTTAACCGGACGACAGGGCTTTAATGAAAAACTGTTTTTT. Amino acids: CASSLTGRQGFNEKLFF. Full variable domain (outside the CDR3, taken from reference TRBV7-3 and TRBJ1-4): GAGVSQTPSNKVTEKGKYVELRCDPISGHTALYWYRQSLGQGPEFLIYFQGTGAADDSGLPNDRFFAVRPEGSVSTLKIQRTERGDSAVYLCASSLTGRQGFNEKLFFGSGTQLSVL.